This paragraph reports one TCR beta chain. The CDR3 loop spans 15 amino acids. Looked up from germline, CDR1 is LGHDT and CDR2 is YNNKEL (reference sequence). This entry is derived from a study of blood T cells in healthy people across ages. The overall study: Template switching retrieved approximately one barcoded beta molecule for each two T cells.

It was with a sample-barcoded 5' primer and a J-beta primer mix that a second PCR of about 7 to 12 cycles was run. TCRdb independently ran MiXCR on the 5' RACE reads; one entry per CDR3 protein. The data show about 780,000 distinct CDR3 sequences, 35% to 50% seen once. The receptor's source is an elderly man in good health. Sequencing was done on a sample of blood. This rearrangement joins TRBV3-1 to TRBJ2-5; 8 bases map to TRBD1. Matching the DNA end better, TRBJ2-7 makes the J call doubtful. The CDR3 bases are TGTGCCAGCAGCCAACAAGGGACAGGTGGGGTCGAGCAGTACTTC. This codes for CASSQQGTGGVEQYF.